These 32 T cell receptor beta chains originate from one sample sequenced in a study of T cells in Graves' hyperthyroidism and ophthalmopathy. Amplified TCR beta CDR3 regions derived from RNA transcripts. Initially, a first-round RT-PCR of the TCR CDR3 employed the HTBI primer set. TCRdb reprocessed the multiplex PCR reads via MiXCR and lists one record per CDR3 protein. The repertoire holds about 640,000 distinct CDR3 sequences, with about 45% as singletons. Sequences were obtained from peripheral blood or thyroid tissue (not recorded which). These receptors were collected from an adult man with Graves' disease, either hyperthyroidism or ophthalmopathy (not recorded which).

This clonotype was counted once. This sequence joins TRBV12-3 or TRBV12-4 and TRBJ1-5; 7 nucleotides align to TRBD1. Trimming removed 5 bases from V and 5 bases from J; junction bases left unmatched: 9. This CDR3 region has 15 residues. The CDR3 loop reads CASSQKDRVHQPQHF. The CDR3 nucleotides are TGTGCCAGCAGTCAAAAAGACAGGGTCCATCAGCCCCAGCATTTT.

The chain couples TRBV29-1 to TRBJ1-6; unclear D gene. The germline CDR1 and CDR2 sequences are SQVTM and ANQGSEA. Trimming took off 4 bases at V and 10 bases at J, with 23 bases between the two ends. This CDR3 spans 16 amino acids. DNA for the CDR3: TGCAGCGTTGCAGAAGGTGGGCGGAGAAATGAATCACCCCTCCACTTT. This codes for CSVAEGGRRNESPLHF.

The genes are TRBV14 and TRBJ1-1, with TRBD1 identical over 7 bases. The V gene's germline CDR1 is SGHDN and CDR2 FVKESK. The junction had 11 bases not matched to a gene; V was cut back by 5 bases and J by 5 bases. The CDR3 spans 15 residues. The CDR3 loop reads CASSLTTGWGTEAFF. The CDR3 DNA reads as TGTGCCAGCAGCTTAACGACAGGGTGGGGGACTGAAGCTTTCTTT.

This clonotype was observed many times. The chain has TRBV2 and TRBJ1-6; D is undetermined. The CDR3 runs 16 residues. V was shortened by 8 bases and J by 5 bases, with 19 bases between the two germline ends. Germline loops: CDR1 SNHLY, CDR2 FYNNEI. CDR3 in amino acids: CASAWPSGQDNSPLHF. CDR3 DNA sequence: TGTGCCAGCGCCTGGCCGTCCGGGCAGGATAATTCACCCCTCCACTTT.

This clonotype has just a few counts. The V gene is TRBV7-9, the J gene TRBJ1-1; TRBD1 matches at 7 bases. The V gene end was trimmed by 6 bases and the J gene end by 4 bases; junction bases not matched to a gene: 11. This CDR3 has 15 residues. Per germline, CDR1 SEHNR and CDR2 FQNEAQ (reference sequence). The CDR3 DNA sequence: TGTGCCAGCAGTGGTAATTCGCGACAGGGCACTGAAGCTTTCTTT. Translating gives CASSGNSRQGTEAFF.

The V gene is TRBV19, the J gene TRBJ1-4; no clear D gene. Between the trimmed V and J ends, which lost 4 bases and 2 bases, there was a span of 23 bases. The germline gives CDR1 LNHDA, CDR2 SQIVND (reference sequence). The CDR3 totals 19 residues. The chain's CDR3 is CASSRNTSRVGLTNEKLFF. DNA for the CDR3: TGTGCCAGTAGTAGAAACACCAGCAGAGTTGGTCTTACTAATGAAAAACTGTTTTTT.

This clonotype was seen only a few times. The rearrangement uses TRBV5-4 and TRBJ1-6; tentative D call: TRBD1 (5 bases). The CDR3 length is 15 residues. The ends were cut back, 4 bases at V and 7 bases at J, with 15 bases in the middle. Germline CDR1 is SGHNT and CDR2 is YYREEE (reference sequence). The CDR3 nucleotides read TGTGCCAGCAGCAAGGACGGGACCGTAAATTCACCCCTCCACTTT. It encodes CASSKDGTVNSPLHF.

The chain combines TRBV7-9 with TRBJ2-7; the match to TRBD1 covers 7 bases. The germline gives CDR1 SEHNR, CDR2 FQNEAQ (reference sequence). The trim removed 3 bases at V and 4 bases at J, leaving 9 bases unmatched. The CDR3 covers 15 residues. The DNA of the CDR3 is TGTGCCAGCAGCTTCACAGGGGCTGTCCAATACGAGCAGTACTTC. Translating gives CASSFTGAVQYEQYF.

This clonotype was detected only a few times. The chain uses TRBV20-1 and TRBJ2-5, with D perhaps being TRBD1 or TRBD2 (5 bases each). This CDR3 has 14 residues. Trimming shortened V by 5 bases and J by 9 bases, and 22 bases separated the two germline ends. Germline V lookup: CDR1 DFQATT, CDR2 SNEGSKA (reference sequence). CDR3 protein: CSASKRQRGRAQYF. In DNA, the CDR3 is TGCAGTGCTTCGAAGCGACAGAGGGGCAGGGCCCAGTACTTC.

This clonotype appeared many times. The V and J genes are TRBV7-2 and TRBJ2-7; 10 nucleotides match TRBD2. The CDR3 loop spans 16 amino acids. Trimming at V came to 3 bases and at J to 0 bases, leaving 5 bases not matched to a gene. The germline gives CDR1 SGHTA, CDR2 FQGNSA. The CDR3 DNA reads as TGTGCCAGCAGCTTGGGAGCGGGAGGGATCTCCTACGAGCAGTACTTC. Protein sequence: CASSLGAGGISYEQYF.

At least ten counts were recorded for this clonotype. The chain joins TRBV7-8 to TRBJ2-7, with TRBD2 identical over 8 bases. V gave up 3 bases and J gave up 2 bases; unmatched junction bases: 0. The germline V gene encodes CDR1 SGHVS and CDR2 FQNEAQ. The CDR3 extends over 13 amino acids. CDR3 sequence (DNA): TGTGCCAGCAGCTTTAGCGGGGCCTACGAGCAGTACTTC. Protein product: CASSFSGAYEQYF.

The chain couples TRBV9 to TRBJ1-1; possible D gene TRBD1, 5 bases. V was trimmed by 4 bases and J by 3 bases, leaving 13 bases between them. Germline V lookup: CDR1 SGDLS, CDR2 YYNGEE. The CDR3 spans 14 residues. Written as DNA, the CDR3 is TGTGCCAGCAGCCTGTATGGGGCGCACACTGAAGCTTTCTTT. This encodes CASSLYGAHTEAFF.

J is TRBJ1-6 and V is TRBV2; perhaps TRBD1 as D (5 bases). Trimming took off 4 bases at V and 9 bases at J, with 10 bases between the two ends. This CDR3 is 13 amino acids long. Germline V gene lookup returns CDR1 SNHLY and CDR2 FYNNEI. The CDR3 nucleotides read TGTGCCAGCAGTGTACAGGATCTTTCACCCCTCCACTTT. It translates to CASSVQDLSPLHF. Variable domain in full (rest from reference TRBV2 and TRBJ1-6): EPEVTQTPSHQVTQMGQEVILRCVPISNHLYFYWYRQILGQKVEFLVSFYNNEISEKSEIFDDQFSVERPDGSNFTLKIRSTKLEDSAMYFCASSVQDLSPLHFGNGTRLTVT.

V and J are TRBV7-9 and TRBJ2-7; 12 nucleotides agree with TRBD2. This CDR3 spans 14 amino acids. The germline V gene encodes CDR1 SEHNR and CDR2 FQNEAQ (reference sequence). The junction had 6 bases not matched to a gene; V was cut back by 5 bases and J by 7 bases. The CDR3 sequence is CASSTGLAGPEQYF. The CDR3 nucleotides read TGTGCCAGCAGCACCGGACTAGCGGGACCGGAGCAGTACTTC.

This clonotype has at least ten counts. The V and J genes are TRBV24-1 and TRBJ2-7; possible D gene TRBD1, 5 bases. CDR1 and CDR2 from the germline V gene are KGHDR and SFDVKD. V was clipped by 5 bases and J by 2 bases, with 12 bases between them. The CDR3 spans 14 residues. The DNA of the CDR3 is TGTGCCACCAGTGTGGCAGGGCCTACCTACGAGCAGTACTTC. It translates to CATSVAGPTYEQYF.

This clonotype appeared many times. The CDR3 loop reads CATSSQGYSNQPQHF. CDR3 in DNA: TGTGCCACCAGCAGTCAGGGGTATAGCAATCAGCCCCAGCATTTT. The chain recombines TRBV15 with TRBJ1-5; weak D call: TRBD1 (6 bases). Germline CDR1 LNHNV, CDR2 YYDKDF (reference sequence). Trimming stripped 3 bases from V and 0 bases from J, with 9 bases between. This CDR3 spans 15 amino acids.

This clonotype was observed a handful of times. This sequence joins TRBV7-6 and TRBJ2-2, with 7 nucleotides matching TRBD1. Germline V CDR1 and CDR2: SGHVS, FNYEAQ. Germline trimming cut 1 base from V and 4 bases from J; bases unmatched to any gene: 9. The CDR3 covers 17 residues. This CDR3 reads CASSLELRGRRTGELFF. The CDR3 region has the DNA TGTGCCAGCAGCTTAGAGTTGAGGGGGCGTCGCACCGGGGAGCTGTTTTTT.

This clonotype was seen a few times. The V gene is TRBV25-1, the J gene TRBJ2-5, with D possibly being TRBD1 or TRBD2 (6 bases each). The CDR3 is 11 residues long. V was cut by 5 bases and J by 10 bases, with 11 bases left in between. Germline CDR1 MGHDK, CDR2 SYGVNS. In DNA form, the CDR3 reads TGTGCCAGCAGTTTAGGGGGGCGCCAGTACTTC. Encoded protein: CASSLGGRQYF.

This clonotype was observed a few times. The V and J genes are TRBV20-1 and TRBJ1-2, with D perhaps TRBD1 (6 bases). Deletions cut 6 bases from V and 5 bases from J, with 19 bases between. This CDR3 has 14 amino acids. Germline CDR1 and CDR2: DFQATT and SNEGSKA (reference sequence). The DNA of the CDR3 is TGCAGTGCCCGAGGAGGGGGGACTAGTTATGGCTACACCTTC. Translating it yields CSARGGGTSYGYTF.

This chain connects TRBV20-1 to TRBJ2-7; 11 positions match TRBD2. Trimming cost V 3 bases and J 3 bases; bases outside gene matches: 13. Germline CDR1 reads DFQATT; CDR2 reads SNEGSKA (reference sequence). The CDR3 extends over 17 amino acids. The CDR3 sequence: CSARPVTSGILVYEQYF. The CDR3 region has the DNA TGCAGTGCTAGGCCGGTGACTAGCGGGATATTGGTCTACGAGCAGTACTTC.

As to this clonotype: Compared with germline, one end of the junction differs, possibly owing to a read error. The chain employs TRBV24-1 and TRBJ1-5; perhaps TRBD1 as D (6 bases). Germline CDR1 is KGHDR and CDR2 is SFDVKD. This CDR3 spans 15 amino acids. The CDR3 is CAASDPETGDQPQHF. The DNA of the CDR3 is TGTGCCGCCAGTGATCCCGAGACAGGAGATCAGCCCCAGCATTTT.

This clonotype was observed at least ten times. V gene TRBV24-1 combines with J gene TRBJ1-1, with TRBD1 matching over 9 bases. CDR3 length equals 15 residues. J was trimmed by 5 bases and V by 4 bases; bases with no gene match: 7. Per the germline V gene, CDR1 is KGHDR and CDR2 is SFDVKD. CDR3 coding DNA: TGTGCCACCAGTGACCCCGGGACAGGGCTAACTGAAGCTTTCTTT. Amino acid sequence: CATSDPGTGLTEAFF.

The J gene is TRBJ1-4, the V gene TRBV12-5; unclear D gene. Trimming left V 7 bases short and J 0 bases short, with 18 bases between. This CDR3 has 17 residues. The germline CDR1 and CDR2 sequences are LGHNT and FRNRAP. CDR3 nucleotides: TGTGCTAGTGTCTTATCCCTCGAGGTGGCAACTAATGAAAAACTGTTTTTT. Its protein product is CASVLSLEVATNEKLFF. Full variable domain (remainder filled in from reference TRBV12-5 and TRBJ1-4): DARVTQTPRHKVTEMGQEVTMRCQPILGHNTVFWYRQTMMQGLELLAYFRNRAPLDDSGMPKDRFSAEMPDATLATLKIQPSEPRDSAVYFCASVLSLEVATNEKLFFGSGTQLSVL.

The chain uses TRBV7-2 and TRBJ2-6; 10 nucleotides agree with TRBD1. Germline CDR1 is SGHTA and CDR2 is FQGNSA. V lost 8 bases to trimming and J lost 2 bases; unmatched junction nucleotides: 9. The CDR3 spans 17 residues. Here the CDR3 reads CASSPGTGEPGANVLTF. Here the CDR3 DNA reads TGTGCCAGCTCACCCGGGACAGGGGAACCTGGGGCCAACGTCCTGACTTTC. Together with reference TRBV7-2 and TRBJ2-6, the CDR3 gives the full variable domain: GAGVSQSPSNKVTEKGKDVELRCDPISGHTALYWYRQSLGQGLEFLIYFQGNSAPDKSGLPSDRFSAERTGGSVSTLTIQRTQQEDSAVYLCASSPGTGEPGANVLTFGAGSRLTVL.

This clonotype was seen ten or more times. This chain connects TRBV24-1 to TRBJ1-1; 10 bases are shared with TRBD1. The CDR3 consists of 15 residues. Germline V lookup: CDR1 KGHDR, CDR2 SFDVKD. The V and J ends lost 7 bases and 6 bases, in that order; junction bases with no gene match: 10. The CDR3 DNA sequence: TGTGCCACCAGCCCTGGAGGGACAGGGGAGGCTGAAGCTTTCTTT. This encodes CATSPGGTGEAEAFF.

This clonotype was seen only a few times. V usage is TRBV6-6 and J usage is TRBJ2-7, with 7 bases that match TRBD1. Germline CDR1 and CDR2: MNHNY and SVGAGI (reference sequence). J gave up 0 bases and V 6 bases, and 5 bases lay outside the gene matches. The CDR3 is 14 residues long. In DNA, the CDR3 is TGTGCCAGCAGCTCCCGGACAGGCTCCTACGAGCAGTACTTC. It specifies CASSSRTGSYEQYF.

This clonotype showed up many times. This chain uses TRBV20-1 with TRBJ1-6; no reliable D call. This CDR3 spans 13 amino acids. V lost 3 bases and J lost 5, with 8 bases in between. Germline V gene sequence: CDR1 DFQATT, CDR2 SNEGSKA (reference sequence). For the CDR3, the DNA is TGCAGTGCTAGTCCGGGGAATAATTCACCCCTCCACTTT. Protein product: CSASPGNNSPLHF.

The chain joins TRBV10-3 to TRBJ2-2; D is unresolved. Germline V gives CDR1 ENHRY, CDR2 SYGVKD. The CDR3 spans 14 residues. The ends were cut back, 4 bases at V and 2 bases at J, with 8 bases in the middle. This CDR3 is CAISGLPNTGELFF. CDR3 coding DNA: TGTGCCATCAGTGGGTTACCAAACACCGGGGAGCTGTTTTTT.

This clonotype was counted many times. The chain joins TRBV2 to TRBJ2-7; D might be TRBD1 (5 bases). Germline values: CDR1 SNHLY, CDR2 FYNNEI. V was clipped by 7 bases and J by 2 bases, with 9 bases between them. The CDR3 covers 12 residues. The DNA of the CDR3 is TGTGCCAGCAACCCAGGGCCCTACGAGCAGTACTTC. Protein: CASNPGPYEQYF. The whole variable domain, filled in from reference TRBV2 and TRBJ2-7, reads EPEVTQTPSHQVTQMGQEVILRCVPISNHLYFYWYRQILGQKVEFLVSFYNNEISEKSEIFDDQFSVERPDGSNFTLKIRSTKLEDSAMYFCASNPGPYEQYFGPGTRLTVT.

This clonotype appeared many times. The CDR3 coding sequence is TGTGCCAGCAGTGAAGACTCAGGGTTCCGCTCACCCCTCCACTTT. Translating gives CASSEDSGFRSPLHF. The chain uses TRBV2 and TRBJ1-6; possible D gene TRBD1, 5 bases. The germline CDR1 and CDR2 sequences are SNHLY and FYNNEI. This CDR3 has 15 residues. V was cut by 1 base and J by 10 bases, with 14 bases left in between.

This clonotype was recorded many times. The genes are TRBV24-1 and TRBJ1-5; D not resolved. Between the trimmed V and J ends, which lost 5 bases and 1 base, there was a span of 5 bases. The CDR3 contains 13 residues. Germline CDR1 and CDR2: KGHDR and SFDVKD. CDR3 sequence: CATSGGSNQPQHF. CDR3 coding DNA: TGTGCCACCAGTGGAGGCAGCAATCAGCCCCAGCATTTT.

The chain is built from TRBV7-9 and TRBJ2-6; TRBD1 might be the D (5 bases). The CDR3 consists of 16 residues. V lost 2 bases, J lost 4 bases, and 12 bases lay in between. Germline CDR1 SEHNR, CDR2 FQNEAQ (reference sequence). The CDR3 spells CASSLQGAAGANVLTF. DNA of the CDR3: TGTGCCAGCAGCTTACAAGGGGCGGCGGGGGCCAACGTCCTGACTTTC.